This TCR beta chain originates from a study of CD8+ T cells in alopecia areata. Study background: The authors scored treated patients' severity by affected scalp percentage.

Documented treatment: oral pan-JAK inhibitor, 5-10 mg twice daily. Alopecia areata patients gave lesional scalp punch biopsies and peripheral blood samples. This clone has a handful of counts. Reverse transcribed after extraction, RNA yielded cDNA as the sequencing template. This table comes from immunoSEQ multiplex PCR, and its TCRdb copy is limited to in-frame clones, with some not included. In the table there are 100,000 or so clones, 50% to 60% of which are singletons. V lost 7 bases and J lost 7, with 11 bases in between. CDR3 length equals 12 residues. The sequences come from CD8+ T cells sorted from blood, collected at approximately week 56, from a patient treated with tofacitinib. The sequence was collected from a human donor with alopecia areata. This chain joins TRBV23-1 and TRBJ1-5; D possibly corresponds to TRBD1 (6 bases). TRBV23-1 is classed as an ORF, of uncertain function. The CDR3 protein is CASNREGQPQHF. The CDR3 DNA follows: TGCGCCAGCAACAGGGAGGGACAGCCCCAGCATTTT.